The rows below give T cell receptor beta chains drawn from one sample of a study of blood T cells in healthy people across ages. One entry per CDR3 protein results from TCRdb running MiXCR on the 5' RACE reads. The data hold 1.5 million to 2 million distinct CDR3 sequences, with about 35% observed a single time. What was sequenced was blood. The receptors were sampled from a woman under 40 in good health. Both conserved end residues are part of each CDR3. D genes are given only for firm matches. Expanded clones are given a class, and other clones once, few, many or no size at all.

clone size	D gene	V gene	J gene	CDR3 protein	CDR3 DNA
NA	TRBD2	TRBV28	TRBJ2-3	CASSPGLADYTDTQYF	TGTGCCAGCAGTCCGGGACTAGCGGATTACACAGATACGCAGTATTTT
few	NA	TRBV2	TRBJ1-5	CASSRGEGNQPQHF	TGTGCCAGCAGCCGAGGGGAGGGGAATCAGCCCCAGCATTTT
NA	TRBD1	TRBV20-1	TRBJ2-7	CSATGQVQPPYEQYF	TGCAGTGCCACGGGACAGGTCCAGCCTCCCTACGAGCAGTACTTC
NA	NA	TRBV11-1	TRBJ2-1	CASSRPKAYNEQFF	TGTGCCAGCAGCAGACCTAAGGCCTACAATGAGCAGTTCTTC
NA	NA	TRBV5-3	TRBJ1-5	CARSCNELGNQPQHF	TGTGCCAGAAGCTGCAACGAGCTAGGCAATCAGCCCCAGCATTTT
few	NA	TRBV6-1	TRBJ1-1	CASSEEQGPWEAFF	TGTGCCAGCAGTGAAGAACAGGGACCCTGGGAAGCTTTCTTT
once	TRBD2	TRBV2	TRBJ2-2	CASSEVLAGTTGELFF	TGTGCCAGCAGTGAAGTACTAGCGGGTACCACCGGGGAGCTGTTTTTT
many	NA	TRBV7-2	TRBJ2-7	CASSLSELEQYF	TGTGCCAGCAGCCTATCGGAATTAGAGCAGTACTTC
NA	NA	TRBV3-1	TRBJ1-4	CASSQGDHYAEKPFF	TGTGCCAGCAGCCAAGGGGACCATTATGCGGAAAAACCGTTTTTT
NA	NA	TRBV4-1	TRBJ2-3	CASRPAPMNRDTQYF	TGCGCCAGCAGACCGGCCCCCATGAACAGGGATACGCAGTATTTT
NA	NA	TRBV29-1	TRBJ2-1	CSVAHPPAETQFF	TGCAGCGTTGCACACCCGCCGGCAGAGACCCAGTTCTTC
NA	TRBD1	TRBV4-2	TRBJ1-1	CASSHISGGFSEAFF	TGTGCCAGCAGCCATATCTCAGGGGGTTTCTCTGAAGCTTTCTTT
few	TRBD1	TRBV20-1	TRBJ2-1	CSASERGLLSYNEQFF	TGCAGTGCTAGTGAAAGGGGGCTCCTTTCCTACAATGAGCAGTTCTTC
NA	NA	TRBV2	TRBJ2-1	CASSDLTSYEQFF	TGTGCCAGCAGTGACCTTACTAGCTATGAGCAGTTCTTC
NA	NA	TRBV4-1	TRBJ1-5	CASSQDYPFPRNQPQHF	TGCGCCAGCAGCCAAGATTACCCCTTCCCCCGCAATCAGCCCCAGCATTTT
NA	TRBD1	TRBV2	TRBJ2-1	CATVPTGANSYNEQFF	TGTGCCACCGTCCCGACAGGGGCGAACTCCTACAATGAGCAGTTCTTC
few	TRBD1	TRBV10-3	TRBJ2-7	CAIRRDREGEQYF	TGTGCCATCCGACGGGACAGGGAGGGCGAGCAGTACTTC
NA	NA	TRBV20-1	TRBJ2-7	CSARVSGRYEQYF	TGCAGTGCTAGGGTTTCCGGGAGATACGAGCAGTACTTC
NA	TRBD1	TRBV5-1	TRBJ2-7	CASSLPGQGVGKQYF	TGCGCCAGCAGCTTGCCTGGACAGGGCGTCGGCAAGCAGTACTTC
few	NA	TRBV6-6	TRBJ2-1	CASSYAGSYNEQFF	TGTGCCAGCAGTTACGCGGGCTCCTACAATGAGCAGTTCTTC
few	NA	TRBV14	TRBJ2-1	CASSQEMLGLEQFF	TGTGCCAGCAGCCAAGAGATGTTGGGTCTTGAGCAGTTCTTC
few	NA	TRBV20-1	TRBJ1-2	CSARESGAGYGYTF	TGCAGTGCTAGAGAATCAGGTGCGGGCTATGGCTACACCTTC
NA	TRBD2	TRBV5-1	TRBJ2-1	CAGSLWGGLAESRSYNEQFF	TGCGCCGGCAGCTTGTGGGGAGGACTAGCGGAGTCCCGTTCCTACAATGAGCAGTTCTTC
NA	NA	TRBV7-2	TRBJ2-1	CASSQQSGAPSYNEQFF	TGTGCCAGCAGCCAACAATCCGGGGCCCCTTCCTACAATGAGCAGTTCTTC
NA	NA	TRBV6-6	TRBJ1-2	CASSPVGGRFYGYTF	TGTGCCAGCAGTCCGGTTGGGGGGCGGTTTTATGGCTACACCTTC
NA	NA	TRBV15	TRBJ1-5	CATSRDPLRDQPRHF	TGTGCCACCAGCAGAGATCCCCTCCGCGATCAGCCCCGGCATTTT
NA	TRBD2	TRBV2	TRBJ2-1	CASSAGTSGSKGEQFF	TGTGCCAGCAGTGCCGGGACTAGCGGGAGTAAGGGTGAGCAGTTCTTC
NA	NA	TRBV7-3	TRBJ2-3	CASSFSGVDTQYF	TGTGCCAGCAGCTTCAGTGGTGTCGATACGCAGTATTTT
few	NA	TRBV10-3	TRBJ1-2	CAISESLALARDGYTF	TGTGCCATCAGTGAGAGTCTGGCCCTGGCCAGGGATGGCTACACCTTC
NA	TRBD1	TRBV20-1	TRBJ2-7	CSAGDRGNEQYF	TGCAGTGCGGGGGACAGGGGAAACGAGCAGTACTTC
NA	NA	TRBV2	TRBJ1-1	CASSPRMGAFF	TGTGCCAGCAGTCCCCGGATGGGAGCTTTCTTT
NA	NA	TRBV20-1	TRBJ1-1	CSAQKPTEAFF	TGCAGTGCTCAAAAACCGACTGAAGCTTTCTTT
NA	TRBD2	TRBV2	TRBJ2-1	CASSGQLAGDLNEQFF	TGTGCCAGCAGCGGACAACTAGCGGGGGATCTCAATGAGCAGTTCTTC
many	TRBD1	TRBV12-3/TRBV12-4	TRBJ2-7	CASSPATGTGGNEQYF	TGTGCCAGCAGCCCAGCGACCGGGACAGGGGGCAACGAGCAGTACTTC
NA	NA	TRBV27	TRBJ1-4	CASSLITGANEKLFF	TGTGCCAGCAGTTTAATCACAGGCGCTAATGAAAAACTGTTTTTT
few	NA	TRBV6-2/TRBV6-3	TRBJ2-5	CASRPPAGREETQYF	TGTGCCAGCAGACCCCCGGCCGGAAGAGAAGAGACCCAGTACTTC
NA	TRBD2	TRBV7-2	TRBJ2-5	CASSTRLAVNQETQYF	TGTGCCAGCAGCACTAGACTAGCGGTGAACCAAGAGACCCAGTACTTC
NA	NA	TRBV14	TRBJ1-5	CASSRAGGNQPQHF	TGTGCCAGCAGCCGGGCAGGGGGCAATCAGCCCCAGCATTTT
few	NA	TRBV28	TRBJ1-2	CASSLSGGVEGYTF	TGTGCCAGCAGTTTGAGTGGGGGCGTAGAGGGCTACACCTTC
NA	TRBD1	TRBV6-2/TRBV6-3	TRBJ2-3	CASRSGQYTDTQYF	TGTGCCAGCAGGTCGGGACAGTACACAGATACGCAGTATTTT